This paragraph covers one T cell receptor (beta chain) sequence. This entry belongs to a study of PD-L1 blockade in urothelial cancer. The overall study: Analyzed time points were 3 weeks (second dose) and 6 weeks after therapy began.

Here immunoSEQ multiplex PCR was the method, and the copy in TCRdb shows in-frame clones only, minus some. The data hold about 87,000 clones, with roughly 90% observed a single time. The time point: pretreatment peripheral blood. The CDR3 length is 16 residues. The V gene lost 0 bases and the J gene lost 2 bases, with 11 bases spanning the gap. The germline CDR1 and CDR2 sequences are MGHRA and YSYEKL. The source material was PBMCs, sampled around atezolizumab (anti-PD-L1) treatment. The J gene is TRBJ1-3, the V gene TRBV4-1; D is possibly TRBD1 (6 bases). The receptor comes from a woman of 80 years or more with urothelial cancer. This CDR3 reads CASSQDPQGPGNTIYF. The CDR3 nucleotides read TGCGCCAGCAGCCAAGATCCCCAGGGGCCTGGAAACACCATATATTTT.